A single sample gave rise to the 26 T cell receptor beta chains below, sequenced in a study of blood T cell repertoires in COVID-19. Using immunoSEQ multiplex PCR, the repertoire was profiled, and TCRdb retains in-frame clones only, with some absent. This repertoire shows approximately 220,000 clones, 84% found once; its top ten account for 5% to 6.5%. The sample was peripheral blood. Source of these receptors: a woman aged 60-75 years who had recovered from COVID-19.

The V and J genes are TRBV12-3 or TRBV12-4 and TRBJ2-7; 10 bases align to TRBD1. The J segment lost 7 bases and the V segment lost 7 bases, leaving 7 bases of the junction unmatched. This CDR3 comprises 13 residues. The CDR3 loop is CASTIDRGREQYF. The DNA of the CDR3 is TGTGCCAGCACTATCGACAGGGGGCGGGAGCAGTACTTC.

The chain links TRBV7-9 to TRBJ2-7; 8 bases fit TRBD1. This CDR3 region has 14 residues. Trimming removed 4 bases from V and 6 bases from J; junction bases left unmatched: 8. CDR1 and CDR2 from the germline V gene are SEHNR and FQNEAQ (reference sequence). The CDR3 reads CASSSRTGQREQYF. CDR3 coding DNA: TGTGCCAGCAGCTCACGGACAGGGCAGCGCGAGCAGTACTTC.

The chain couples TRBV2 to TRBJ1-4; D remains unclear. Germline V gene sequence: CDR1 SNHLY, CDR2 FYNNEI. The CDR3 is 11 residues long. V lost 2 bases, J lost 9 bases, and 4 bases lay in between. CDR3 sequence reads: CASSEYQKLFF. Here the CDR3 DNA reads TGTGCCAGCAGTGAATATCAAAAACTGTTTTTT. Full variable domain (missing parts from reference TRBV2 and TRBJ1-4): EPEVTQTPSHQVTQMGQEVILRCVPISNHLYFYWYRQILGQKVEFLVSFYNNEISEKSEIFDDQFSVERPDGSNFTLKIRSTKLEDSAMYFCASSEYQKLFFGSGTQLSVL.

The chain couples TRBV30 to TRBJ2-3; a possible D gene is TRBD1 (5 bases). Germline CDR1 is GTSNPN and CDR2 is SVGIG (reference sequence). CDR3 length equals 13 residues. V shed 2 bases and J shed 5 bases, with 11 bases lying between them. In DNA, the CDR3 is TGTGCCTGGAGTTATAAAGGACAAGATACGCAGTATTTT. As protein: CAWSYKGQDTQYF.

The chain employs TRBV5-1 and TRBJ1-3, with a possible D match to TRBD1 (6 bases). Germline loops: CDR1 SGHRS, CDR2 YFSETQ. V was trimmed by 0 bases and J by 3 bases, leaving 16 bases between them. The CDR3 extends over 17 amino acids. As DNA, the CDR3 is TGCGCCAGCAGCTTGGTACTCAGGGGCGTGAGTGGAAACACCATATATTTT. As protein: CASSLVLRGVSGNTIYF.

For the CDR3, the DNA is TGTGCCTGCTGGCAGAACACTGAAGCTTTCTTT. Its translation: CACWQNTEAFF. The chain uses TRBV6-5 and TRBJ1-1; D unclear. Trimming took off 11 bases at V and 1 base at J, with 8 bases between the two ends. The CDR3 loop spans 11 amino acids. Germline V gene sequence: CDR1 MNHEY, CDR2 SVGAGI.

This clone was seen repeatedly, ten times or more. The CDR3 is CASSPRPGTGEYF. CDR3 DNA sequence: TGTGCCAGCTCACCACGCCCCGGGACAGGGGAGTACTTC. The chain carries TRBV18 and TRBJ2-7; 10 nucleotides align to TRBD1. Per the germline V gene, CDR1 is KGHSH and CDR2 is LQKENI. Trimming cost V 1 base and J 11 bases; bases outside gene matches: 5. This CDR3 has 13 amino acids.

This sequence joins TRBV7-6 and TRBJ2-1, with D maybe TRBD2 (6 bases). The ends were cut back, 3 bases at V and 2 bases at J, with 14 bases in the middle. Germline CDR1 reads SGHVS; CDR2 reads FNYEAQ. The CDR3 loop spans 16 amino acids. CDR3 sequence reads: CASSFFGGAAYNEQFF. The CDR3 DNA reads as TGTGCCAGCAGCTTCTTTGGAGGGGCGGCCTACAATGAGCAGTTCTTC.

The chain links TRBV9 to TRBJ2-5, with 8 bases matching TRBD2. Germline CDR1 reads SGDLS; CDR2 reads YYNGEE. The CDR3 has 16 amino acids. The trim removed 2 bases at V and 4 bases at J, leaving 10 bases unmatched. CDR3 region: CASSVRGLAGGETQYF. The CDR3 DNA sequence: TGTGCCAGCAGCGTCCGCGGACTAGCCGGGGGAGAGACCCAGTACTTC.

This chain connects TRBV7-8 to TRBJ1-2, with 8 bases that match TRBD1. V shed 1 base, J shed 2 bases, and the junction held 9 bases outside the gene matches. This CDR3 is 17 amino acids long. The germline V gene encodes CDR1 SGHVS and CDR2 FQNEAQ. CDR3 sequence: CASSLERPRTGNYGYTF. Written as DNA, the CDR3 is TGTGCCAGCAGCTTAGAAAGACCCAGGACAGGGAACTATGGCTACACCTTC.

This chain joins TRBV30 and TRBJ2-5, with D unresolved. The V and J ends lost 2 bases and 5 bases respectively, with 6 bases between them. The CDR3 covers 11 residues. CDR1 is GTSNPN and CDR2 is SVGIG in the germline V gene (reference sequence). The CDR3 coding sequence is TGTGCCTGGAGTCCGCGGGAGACCCAGTACTTC. Protein: CAWSPRETQYF.

The chain links TRBV6-1 to TRBJ2-7, with D hard to call. The V end lost 3 bases, the J end lost 0 bases, and 6 bases lay between the germline ends. This CDR3 region has 13 residues. Per the germline V gene, CDR1 is MNHNS and CDR2 is SASEGT. Here the CDR3 DNA reads TGTGCCAGCAGTGAGGGCCTCTCCTACGAGCAGTACTTC. This sequence encodes CASSEGLSYEQYF.

This chain joins TRBV9 and TRBJ2-2; maybe TRBD1 (5 bases). Germline V CDR1 and CDR2: SGDLS, YYNGEE. The CDR3 loop spans 15 amino acids. The V gene lost 5 bases and the J gene lost 6 bases, with 17 bases spanning the gap. DNA of the CDR3: TGTGCCAGCAGGTCCGGCCAGGGCCCTTCCGGGGAGCTGTTTTTT. It is translated as CASRSGQGPSGELFF.

The CDR3 spells CASSSHRGANYGYTF. The CDR3 coding sequence is TGTGCCAGCAGCTCCCACAGGGGGGCTAACTATGGCTACACCTTC. The chain combines TRBV5-5 with TRBJ1-2, with 8 nucleotides matching TRBD1. The CDR3 has 15 amino acids. Germline V CDR1 and CDR2: SGHKS, YYEKEE (reference sequence). J gave up 0 bases and V 3 bases, and 4 bases lay outside the gene matches. The full variable domain, its missing parts supplied by reference TRBV5-5 and TRBJ1-2, is DAGVTQSPTHLIKTRGQQVTLRCSPISGHKSVSWYQQVLGQGPQFIFQYYEKEERGRGNFPDRFSARQFPNYSSELNVNALLLGDSALYLCASSSHRGANYGYTFGSGTRLTVV.

V and J are TRBV9 and TRBJ2-1; 8 bases fit TRBD2. The CDR3 runs to 16 residues. The V and J ends lost 3 bases and 8 bases, in that order; junction bases with no gene match: 13. Germline lookup yields CDR1 SGDLS and CDR2 YYNGEE. The CDR3, as DNA: TGTGCCAGCAGCGCTCTCGGGACTAGATCTACGGATGAGCAGTTCTTC. It specifies CASSALGTRSTDEQFF.

The chain couples TRBV3-1 (or the pseudogene TRBV3-2) to TRBJ2-1; D not resolved. CDR1 is LGHDT and CDR2 is YNNKEL in the germline V gene (reference sequence). This CDR3 comprises 13 residues. The V and J ends lost 6 bases and 7 bases respectively, with 13 bases between them. The CDR3 protein is CASSFTTVNEQFF. In nucleotides, the CDR3 is TGTGCCAGCAGTTTCACTACCGTTAATGAGCAGTTCTTC.

V usage is TRBV3-1 (or the pseudogene TRBV3-2) and J usage is TRBJ1-2; D perhaps matches TRBD1 (5 bases). Germline V gene lookup returns CDR1 LGHDT and CDR2 YNNKEL (reference sequence). Between the trimmed V and J ends, which lost 2 bases and 2 bases, there was a span of 12 bases. This CDR3 is 15 amino acids long. The CDR3 loop is CASSQMVDSNYGYTF. CDR3 sequence (DNA): TGTGCCAGCAGCCAAATGGTCGACAGCAACTATGGCTACACCTTC.

V usage is TRBV19 and J usage is TRBJ1-1; D is undetermined. The CDR3 covers 16 residues. Germline assignment: CDR1 LNHDA and CDR2 SQIVND (reference sequence). Trimming took 6 bases from V and 2 from J, leaving 19 bases between them. Written as DNA, the CDR3 is TGTGCCAGTAGGATCCCCCGGGTAGGATCAAACACTGAAGCTTTCTTT. Protein sequence: CASRIPRVGSNTEAFF.

The chain has TRBV2 and TRBJ2-3; TRBD2 agrees at 13 bases. V lost 4 bases and J lost 3; bases outside the gene matches: 4. From germline, CDR1 is SNHLY and CDR2 FYNNEI. CDR3 length: 16 residues. CDR3 sequence: CASSAGLAGVTDTQYF. Written as DNA, the CDR3 is TGTGCCAGCAGTGCCGGACTAGCGGGGGTTACAGATACGCAGTATTTT. The variable domain in full, completed from reference TRBV2 and TRBJ2-3, reads EPEVTQTPSHQVTQMGQEVILRCVPISNHLYFYWYRQILGQKVEFLVSFYNNEISEKSEIFDDQFSVERPDGSNFTLKIRSTKLEDSAMYFCASSAGLAGVTDTQYFGPGTRLTVL.

Comment on this clone: Other DNA sequences in the sample encode the same CDR3. The chain carries TRBV27 and TRBJ2-7; perhaps TRBD2 as D (5 bases). This CDR3 region has 13 residues. Trimming cost V 5 bases and J 0 bases, with 8 bases left between them. Germline V gene data show CDR1 as MNHEY and CDR2 as SMNVEV (reference sequence). Written as DNA, the CDR3 is TGTGCCAGCAGTCCAGGAGGCTCCTACGAGCAGTACTTC. Its protein product is CASSPGGSYEQYF.

V gene TRBV6-5 combines with J gene TRBJ1-5, with D possibly being TRBD1 (5 bases). Germline CDR1 reads MNHEY; CDR2 reads SVGAGI. The V and J ends lost 6 bases and 2 bases respectively, with 8 bases between them. The CDR3 contains 13 residues. CDR3 protein: CASRRGRNQPQHF. The CDR3 DNA follows: TGTGCCAGCAGGCGGGGCCGCAATCAGCCCCAGCATTTT.

The chain combines TRBV11-2 with TRBJ2-7; a possible D gene is TRBD1 (6 bases). Germline V gene data show CDR1 as SGHAT and CDR2 as FQNNGV. This CDR3 region has 17 residues. V was clipped by 5 bases and J by 6 bases, with 26 bases between them. The CDR3 sequence is CASSLQGLQPEVIEQYF. The CDR3 DNA follows: TGTGCCAGCAGCCTCCAGGGGTTACAACCCGAGGTCATCGAGCAGTACTTC.

The rearrangement uses TRBV5-4 and TRBJ2-1; perhaps TRBD2 as D (5 bases). The CDR3 is 16 amino acids. Germline CDR1 SGHNT, CDR2 YYREEE (reference sequence). V was shortened by 4 bases and J by 0 bases, with 14 bases between the two germline ends. The DNA for the CDR3 is TGTGCCAGCAGCGGTAAGCGGCGGAGCTCCTACAATGAGCAGTTCTTC. Its protein product is CASSGKRRSSYNEQFF.

This chain's CDR3 is CAWSLVLGGEKLFF. The DNA of the CDR3 is TGTGCCTGGAGTTTAGTTCTCGGGGGTGAAAAACTGTTTTTT. The chain employs TRBV30 and TRBJ1-4, with D possibly TRBD1 on 5 matching bases. The CDR3 extends over 14 amino acids. Germline CDR1 is GTSNPN and CDR2 is SVGIG (reference sequence). V was shortened by 2 bases and J by 7 bases, with 14 bases between the two germline ends.

The chain is built from TRBV11-3 and TRBJ2-5; 7 nucleotides line up with TRBD2. Germline V gives CDR1 SGHNT, CDR2 YENEEA. The V segment lost 3 bases and the J segment 3 bases; nucleotides outside the gene matches: 4. CDR3 length equals 14 residues. The CDR3 loop reads CASSLGLAEETQYF. The DNA for the CDR3 is TGTGCCAGCAGCTTGGGGCTAGCGGAAGAGACCCAGTACTTC.

V is TRBV6-2 or TRBV6-3 and J is TRBJ2-2, with D perhaps TRBD2 (6 bases). CDR3 length: 16 amino acids. Germline-derived CDR1 and CDR2 are MNHEY and SVGEGT. V lost 6 bases and J 1 base, leaving 15 bases between the germline ends. CDR3 bases: TGTGCCAGCAGCTTACTCCTGCGGGAGAACACCGGGGAGCTGTTTTTT. Translating it yields CASSLLLRENTGELFF.